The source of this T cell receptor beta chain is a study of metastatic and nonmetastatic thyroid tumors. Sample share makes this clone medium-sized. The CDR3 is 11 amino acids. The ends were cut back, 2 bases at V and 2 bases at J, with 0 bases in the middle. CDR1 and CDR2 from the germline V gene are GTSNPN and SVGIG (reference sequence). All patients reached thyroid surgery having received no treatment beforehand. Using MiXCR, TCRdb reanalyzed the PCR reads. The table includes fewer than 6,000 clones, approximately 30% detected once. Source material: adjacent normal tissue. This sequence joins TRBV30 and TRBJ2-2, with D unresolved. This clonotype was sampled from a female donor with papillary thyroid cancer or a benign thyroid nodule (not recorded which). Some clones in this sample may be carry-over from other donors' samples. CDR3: CAWSNTGELFF. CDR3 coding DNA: TGTGCCTGGAGTAACACCGGGGAGCTGTTTTTT.